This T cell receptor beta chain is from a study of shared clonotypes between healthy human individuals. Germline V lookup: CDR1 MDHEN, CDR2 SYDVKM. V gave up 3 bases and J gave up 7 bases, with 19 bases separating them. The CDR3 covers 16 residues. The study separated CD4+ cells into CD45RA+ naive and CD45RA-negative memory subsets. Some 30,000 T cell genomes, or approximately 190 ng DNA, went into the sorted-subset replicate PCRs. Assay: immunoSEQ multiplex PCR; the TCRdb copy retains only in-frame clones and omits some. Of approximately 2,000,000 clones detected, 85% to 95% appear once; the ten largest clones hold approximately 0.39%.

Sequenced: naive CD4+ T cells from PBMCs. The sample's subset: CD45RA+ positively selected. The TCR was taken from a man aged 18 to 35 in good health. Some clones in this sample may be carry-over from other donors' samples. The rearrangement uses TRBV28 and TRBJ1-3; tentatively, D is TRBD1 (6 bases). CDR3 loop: CASSFVGGGATNTIYF. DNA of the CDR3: TGTGCCAGCAGTTTCGTCGGGGGGGGCGCTACGAACACCATATATTTT.